The 18 T cell receptor beta chains listed next were all sequenced from one sample in a study of cytomegalovirus exposure and HLA in healthy donors. A multiplex PCR was run with 60 Vbeta primers and 13 Jbeta primers. TCRdb keeps only in-frame clones here, not all; method: immunoSEQ multiplex PCR. Here the sample table reports around 100,000 clones. The sequenced sample was PBMCs. These receptors came from a man aged 30-40 years in good health and CMV-seronegative.

This clone is labeled medium-sized based on frequency. This sample also contains other DNA sequences that code for the same CDR3. The V and J genes are TRBV4-1 and TRBJ2-7; TRBD1 matches at 10 bases. CDR1 and CDR2 from the germline V gene are MGHRA and YSYEKL. The CDR3 is 16 residues long. Trimming took 1 base from V and 2 from J; bases not matched to a gene: 5. The CDR3 bases are TGCGCCAGCAGCCAAGGCCCGGGACAGGGGACCTACGAGCAGTACTTC. Encoded protein: CASSQGPGQGTYEQYF.

The chain recombines TRBV5-4 with TRBJ2-5; 11 bases map to TRBD2. From germline, CDR1 is SGHNT and CDR2 YYREEE (reference sequence). The CDR3 length is 15 residues. V lost 2 bases to trimming and J lost 2 bases; unmatched junction nucleotides: 2. In DNA, the CDR3 is TGTGCCAGCAGCTTTAGACTAGCGGGGCAAGAGACCCAGTACTTC. This encodes CASSFRLAGQETQYF.

The V gene is TRBV2, the J gene TRBJ2-5; tentative D call: TRBD1 (6 bases). The J call may not be correct, given that the DNA end is closer to TRBJ2-7. From germline, CDR1 is SNHLY and CDR2 FYNNEI. This CDR3 spans 14 amino acids. The CDR3 DNA reads as TGTGCCAGCAGTGGGCAGGGGAGCACACACGAGCAGTACTTC. Protein product: CASSGQGSTHEQYF.

The chain couples TRBV4-2 to TRBJ1-1; D gene ambiguous. Germline CDR1 reads LGHNA; CDR2 reads YNFKEQ. The CDR3 length is 17 residues. V was cut by 1 base and J by 0 bases, with 15 bases left in between. CDR3 coding DNA: TGTGCCAGCAGCCAAGGTCCGCAGGACTTCATGAACACTGAAGCTTTCTTT. This gives the protein CASSQGPQDFMNTEAFF.

V gene TRBV10-3 combines with J gene TRBJ2-1; 8 nucleotides match TRBD2. The CDR3 has 16 residues. Germline V lookup: CDR1 ENHRY, CDR2 SYGVKD. The trim removed 8 bases at V and 6 bases at J, leaving 15 bases unmatched. In DNA form, the CDR3 reads TGTGCCATCCGGGAGGGGGTCCAGCCCCTTCGCAATGAGCAGTTCTTC. Residues: CAIREGVQPLRNEQFF.

As concerns this clone: One junction end does not reproduce the germline sequence, and a read error may be involved. The rearrangement uses TRBV5-4 and TRBJ1-6, with D unresolved. There are 15 residues in the CDR3. Looked up from germline, CDR1 is SGHNT and CDR2 is YYREEE (reference sequence). The CDR3 is CASSLDPGEISALHF. CDR3 nucleotides: TGTGCCAGCAGCTTGGACCCCGGGGAGATTTCAGCCCTCCACTTT.

The V gene is TRBV6-5, the J gene TRBJ2-3; 10 positions match TRBD1. Looked up from germline, CDR1 is MNHEY and CDR2 is SVGAGI. CDR3 size: 15 residues. With 8 bases clipped from V and 3 bases from J, the junction kept 8 bases outside the gene matches. CDR3 DNA sequence: TGTGCCAGCGGGCGGGACAGGGGAGTAACAGATACGCAGTATTTT. Translating it yields CASGRDRGVTDTQYF.

The rearrangement uses TRBV7-9 and TRBJ2-5; D is possibly TRBD1 (5 bases). Per germline, CDR1 SEHNR and CDR2 FQNEAQ (reference sequence). The V and J ends lost 3 bases and 1 base respectively, with 9 bases between them. This CDR3 spans 14 amino acids. In DNA, the CDR3 is TGTGCCAGCAGCTTGCGGACACCCCAAGAGACCCAGTACTTC. Its translation: CASSLRTPQETQYF. The complete variable domain, with remaining parts taken from reference TRBV7-9 and TRBJ2-5, reads DTGVSQNPRHKITKRGQNVTFRCDPISEHNRLYWYRQTLGQGPEFLTYFQNEAQLEKSRLLSDRFSAERPKGSFSTLEIQRTEQGDSAMYLCASSLRTPQETQYFGPGTRLLVL.

The rearrangement uses TRBV19 and TRBJ2-1, with TRBD1 matching 11 bases. V dropped 4 bases and J dropped 8; count of bases not matched to a gene: 10. Germline V CDR1 and CDR2: LNHDA, SQIVND (reference sequence). CDR3 size: 16 residues. CDR3 sequence reads: CASSSSRDRGLYEQFF. DNA for the CDR3: TGTGCCAGTAGTAGCTCACGGGACAGGGGGTTGTATGAGCAGTTCTTC.

This rearrangement joins TRBV5-1 to TRBJ1-2; 8 bases line up with TRBD1. There are 15 residues in the CDR3. The V gene's germline CDR1 is SGHRS and CDR2 YFSETQ. V lost 1 base and J lost 7; bases outside the gene matches: 9. The CDR3 DNA reads as TGCGCCAGCAGCTTGAGTAGACAGGGGATGGGTGGCTACACCTTC. Amino acids: CASSLSRQGMGGYTF. Complete variable domain (other parts from reference TRBV5-1 and TRBJ1-2): KAGVTQTPRYLIKTRGQQVTLSCSPISGHRSVSWYQQTPGQGLQFLFEYFSETQRNKGNFPGRFSGRQFSNSRSEMNVSTLELGDSALYLCASSLSRQGMGGYTFGSGTRLTVV.

V and J are TRBV27 and TRBJ1-2; D might be TRBD1 (5 bases). Looked up from germline, CDR1 is MNHEY and CDR2 is SMNVEV (reference sequence). Deletions cut 5 bases from V and 0 bases from J, with 13 bases between. The CDR3 has 15 residues. The DNA for the CDR3 is TGTGCCAGCAGTGTTTCAACAGGAGCTAACTATGGCTACACCTTC. Its protein is CASSVSTGANYGYTF.

The chain links TRBV28 to TRBJ1-2; no firm D call. Trimming removed 1 base at V and 8 bases at J, with 14 bases between. The CDR3 is 14 amino acids. Looked up from germline, CDR1 is MDHEN and CDR2 is SYDVKM. In nucleotides, the CDR3 is TGTGCCAGCAGTTTATTGGGCACGGCGGGGGGCTACACCTTC. Translating gives CASSLLGTAGGYTF.

The chain carries TRBV19 and TRBJ2-3, with 11 bases identical to TRBD2. Per germline, CDR1 LNHDA and CDR2 SQIVND (reference sequence). Trimming at V came to 5 bases and at J to 2 bases, leaving 12 bases not matched to a gene. There are 18 residues in the CDR3. CDR3 nucleotides: TGTGCCAGTAGTGCCAGCCTAGCGGGGGGCCGACCCACAGATACGCAGTATTTT. Its translation is CASSASLAGGRPTDTQYF.

The chain uses TRBV5-1 and TRBJ2-1; 8 positions match TRBD2. This CDR3 has 16 amino acids. CDR1 and CDR2 (germline): SGHRS, YFSETQ. J was trimmed by 7 bases and V by 0 bases; bases with no gene match: 9. In DNA, the CDR3 is TGCGCCAGCAGCTTGGAGGGCGGGGGGCCGTGGAATGAGCAGTTCTTC. This codes for CASSLEGGGPWNEQFF.

The chain couples TRBV5-4 to TRBJ1-2; D gene unclear. Trimming pared 4 bases from V and 4 bases from J, leaving 11 bases between. In germline, CDR1 is SGHNT, CDR2 YYREEE (reference sequence). The CDR3 extends over 13 amino acids. The CDR3 here is CASSLDGSYGYTF. The DNA for the CDR3 is TGTGCCAGCAGCCTCGACGGGAGCTATGGCTACACCTTC.

J is TRBJ1-1 and V is TRBV5-1; D perhaps matches TRBD1 (6 bases). In germline, CDR1 is SGHRS, CDR2 YFSETQ. This CDR3 spans 13 amino acids. V was clipped by 5 bases and J by 5 bases, with 13 bases between them. The CDR3 coding sequence is TGCGCCAGCAGGCAGGGGCGACTGACTGAAGCTTTCTTT. Amino acids: CASRQGRLTEAFF.

The chain recombines TRBV4-3 with TRBJ2-6; D is ambiguous. The CDR3 loop spans 16 amino acids. Germline V CDR1 and CDR2: LGHNA, YSLEER. The germline V and J ends were trimmed by 2 bases and 2 bases, with 10 bases remaining between them. The CDR3 region has the DNA TGCGCCAGCAGCCAATCGAGGTTCGCTGGGGCCAACGTCCTGACTTTC. This translates into CASSQSRFAGANVLTF.

This chain connects TRBV7-9 to TRBJ1-2; 7 bases are shared with TRBD1. This CDR3 region has 15 residues. The ends lost 5 bases at V and 8 bases at J; junction bases unmatched: 14. The germline V gene has CDR1 SEHNR and CDR2 FQNEAQ (reference sequence). DNA for the CDR3: TGTGCCAGCAGCGTTTCACGTGACAGGGAGAGGGGCTACACCTTC. Amino acids: CASSVSRDRERGYTF.